The 2 T cell receptor beta chains reported below all come from one sample, sequenced in a study of T cells after yellow fever vaccination. Via MiXCR, TCRdb re-called the 5' RACE reads, giving one row per CDR3 protein. This table holds around 330,000 distinct CDR3 sequences, about 3.5% found once. The sample consisted of PBMCs, taken on the day of the yellow fever booster vaccination. The receptors derive from a man younger than 30 who received the YFV17D yellow fever vaccine.

This clonotype showed up many times. The chain uses TRBV7-8 and TRBJ2-7; D gene unclear. This CDR3 is built from 14 residues. The germline V gene has CDR1 SGHVS and CDR2 FQNEAQ. The V and J ends lost 0 bases and 4 bases respectively, with 10 bases between them. The CDR3 reads CASSLASNIYEQYF. The CDR3 nucleotides are TGTGCCAGCAGCTTAGCTAGTAACATTTACGAGCAGTACTTC.

This clonotype has a handful of counts. An end of the junction differs from the germline gene, which may be a read error. The chain carries TRBV19 and TRBJ1-1; D ambiguous. Germline V gene sequence: CDR1 LNHDA, CDR2 SQIVND (reference sequence). The CDR3 covers 15 residues. CDR3 nucleotide sequence: TGTGCCAGTAGCCCCCTTTTGGGTGTGAATACTGAAGCTTTCTTT. Translation: CASSPLLGVNTEAFF.